This T cell receptor (beta chain) was identified in a study of response to subunit inactivated influenza vaccine. Per germline, CDR1 LGHNA and CDR2 YNFKEQ. The CDR3 is 16 residues long. The V and J ends lost 2 bases and 3 bases, in that order; junction bases with no gene match: 5. One entry per CDR3 protein results from TCRdb running MiXCR on the RT-PCR reads. The sample has about 800,000 distinct CDR3 sequences; 20% to 25% are singletons. Sample: PBMCs from blood, taken about 5 days after vaccination. The sequence came from a man aged 45 to 65 who received an inactivated influenza vaccine. The chain joins TRBV4-2 to TRBJ2-7; 12 bases align to TRBD2. The CDR3 reads CASSQNGLAGHYEQYF. The DNA for the CDR3 is TGTGCCAGCAGCCAAAACGGACTAGCGGGACACTACGAGCAGTACTTC.